This TCR beta chain derives from a study of cytomegalovirus exposure and HLA in healthy donors. The donors were part of the approximately 120-subject validation cohort, which stood apart from the roughly 670-subject first cohort. Profiled with immunoSEQ multiplex PCR; TCRdb holds only in-frame clones, not every one. Here the sample spans about 98,000 clones, roughly 89% being singletons. This clone appeared many times. CDR3 length: 14 residues. This receptor was taken from a woman under 40 in good health and CMV-seronegative. Sequences were obtained from PBMCs. The genes are TRBV1 and TRBJ1-2; no check of the table's D call, TRBD1, against the DNA was made. TRBV1 is classified as a pseudogene. CDR3 region: CTSSPGQGHYGYTF. The CDR3 DNA reads TGCACCAGCAGTCCGGGACAGGGTCACTATGGCTACACCTTC.